This T cell receptor (beta chain) came from a study of T cell repertoires in ileal Crohn's disease. Study in general: 35% were active smokers at surgery; median disease duration was roughly 8 years.

Study observations and caveats: Endoscopic recurrence occurred in every patient whose clonality exceeded 26.8%.

There are 22 residues in the CDR3. Worth noting for this clone: The target antigen is unknown.

Repertoires were generated with immunoSEQ multiplex PCR, while TCRdb's copy carries only in-frame clones and drops some. The data hold roughly 18,000 clones, with around 78% observed a single time. This chain links TRBV21-1 with TRBJ2-3; the tabulated D call, TRBD1, remains unverified against the DNA. TRBV21-1 is described as a pseudogene. The origin of this receptor is an adult with Crohn's disease. Sequences were obtained from ileal tissue. The CDR3 DNA reads TGTGCCAGCAGCAAAGACCCATCAAGTGTAATCGACAGGGGGCTTGGCACAGATACGCAGTATTTT. Residues: CASSKDPSSVIDRGLGTDTQYF.